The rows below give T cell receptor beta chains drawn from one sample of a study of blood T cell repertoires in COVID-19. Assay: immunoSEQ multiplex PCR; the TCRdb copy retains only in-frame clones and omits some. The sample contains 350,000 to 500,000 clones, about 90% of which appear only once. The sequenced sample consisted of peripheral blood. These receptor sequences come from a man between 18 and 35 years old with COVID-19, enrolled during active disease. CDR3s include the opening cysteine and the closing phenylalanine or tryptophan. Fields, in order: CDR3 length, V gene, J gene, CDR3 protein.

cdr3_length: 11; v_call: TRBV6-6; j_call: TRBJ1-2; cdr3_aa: CASSGSYGYTF
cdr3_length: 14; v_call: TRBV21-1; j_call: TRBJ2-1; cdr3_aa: CASSGTSGNNEQFF
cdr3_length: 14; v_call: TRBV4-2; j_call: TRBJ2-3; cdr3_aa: CASSASGTTDTQYF
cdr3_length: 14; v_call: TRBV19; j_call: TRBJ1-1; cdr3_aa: CASSIRGTHTEAFF
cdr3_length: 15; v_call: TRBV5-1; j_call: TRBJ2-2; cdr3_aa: CASRAGQDYTGELFF
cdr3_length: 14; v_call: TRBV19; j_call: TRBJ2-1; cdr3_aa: CASSPSPLRVEQFF
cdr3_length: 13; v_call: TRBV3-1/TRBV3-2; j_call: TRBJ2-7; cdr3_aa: CASSQFRSYEQYF
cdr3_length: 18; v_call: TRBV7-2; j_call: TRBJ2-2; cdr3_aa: CASSDIVASSAYTGELFF
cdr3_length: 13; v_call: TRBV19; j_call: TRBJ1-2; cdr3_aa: CASNTVGVGGYTF
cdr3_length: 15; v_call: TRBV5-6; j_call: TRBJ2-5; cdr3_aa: CASSLDPGVRETQYF
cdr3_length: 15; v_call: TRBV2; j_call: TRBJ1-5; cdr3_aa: CASSEGGTENQPQHF
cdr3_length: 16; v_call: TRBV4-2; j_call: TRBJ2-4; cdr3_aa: CASSQAAGLAKNIQYF
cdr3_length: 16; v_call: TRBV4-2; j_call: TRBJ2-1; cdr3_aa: CASSQENAGGGDEQFF
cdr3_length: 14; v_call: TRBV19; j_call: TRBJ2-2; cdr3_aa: CASNLGGNTGELFF
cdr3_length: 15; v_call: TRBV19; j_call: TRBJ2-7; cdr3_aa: CASRAGVGVTYEQYF
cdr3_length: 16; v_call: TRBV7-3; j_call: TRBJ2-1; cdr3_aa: CASSRQPGQGANEQFF
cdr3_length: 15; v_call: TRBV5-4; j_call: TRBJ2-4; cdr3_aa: CASSLGTSGRIVQYF
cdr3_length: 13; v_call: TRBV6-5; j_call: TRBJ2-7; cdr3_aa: CASWQTASYEQYF
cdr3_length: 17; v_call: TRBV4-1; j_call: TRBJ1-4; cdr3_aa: CASSRRDRESGNEKLFF
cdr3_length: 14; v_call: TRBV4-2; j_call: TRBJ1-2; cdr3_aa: CASSQVTGLYGYTF
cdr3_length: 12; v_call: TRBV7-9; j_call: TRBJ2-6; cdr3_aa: CASSQLADVLTF
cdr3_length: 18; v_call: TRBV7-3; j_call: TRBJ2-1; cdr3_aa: CASSLRGGIAGGRNEQFF
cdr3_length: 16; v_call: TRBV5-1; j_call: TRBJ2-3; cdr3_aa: CASSRAGRSRTDTQYF
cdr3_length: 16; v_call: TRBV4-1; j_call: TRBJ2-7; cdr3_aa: CASSQAASDRQNEQYF
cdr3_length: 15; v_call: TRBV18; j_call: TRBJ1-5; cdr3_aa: CASSPPGQLNQPQHF
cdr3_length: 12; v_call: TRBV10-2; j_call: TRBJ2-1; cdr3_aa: CASSEPGNEQFF
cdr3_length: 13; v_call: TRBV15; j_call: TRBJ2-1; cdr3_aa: CATSALSGDEQFF
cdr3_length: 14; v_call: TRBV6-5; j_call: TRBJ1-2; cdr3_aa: CASSPGTTIYGYTF
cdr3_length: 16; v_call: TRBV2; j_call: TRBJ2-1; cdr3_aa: CASSEKRELSYNEQFF